This entry lists 17 T cell receptor beta chains sequenced from one sample in a study of cytomegalovirus exposure and HLA in healthy donors. Amplification used 60 Vbeta primers and 13 Jbeta primers. Sequencing was performed with immunoSEQ multiplex PCR; in TCRdb, only in-frame clones are kept and a portion is missing. The listing records 50,000 to 70,000 clones. Sequenced sample: PBMCs. The receptors were sampled from a man over 45 in good health and CMV-seropositive.

V gene TRBV28 combines with J gene TRBJ1-2, with 9 nucleotides matching TRBD1. Looked up from germline, CDR1 is MDHEN and CDR2 is SYDVKM. The ends lost 8 bases at V and 2 bases at J; junction bases unmatched: 15. This CDR3 contains 17 residues. In DNA form, the CDR3 reads TGTGCCAGCTTAACTCCGGGACAGGGCAATCCGAACTATGGCTACACCTTC. It yields the protein CASLTPGQGNPNYGYTF.

V is TRBV19 and J is TRBJ2-1; 13 nucleotides agree with TRBD2. J lost 7 bases, V lost 6 bases, and 6 bases had no gene match. Per the germline V gene, CDR1 is LNHDA and CDR2 is SQIVND (reference sequence). This CDR3 region has 15 residues. CDR3 sequence reads: CASSTTSGRANEQFF. The CDR3 DNA sequence: TGTGCCAGTAGCACCACTAGCGGGAGGGCAAATGAGCAGTTCTTC. Variable domain in full (rest from reference TRBV19 and TRBJ2-1): DGGITQSPKYLFRKEGQNVTLSCEQNLNHDAMYWYRQDPGQGLRLIYYSQIVNDFQKGDIAEGYSVSREKKESFPLTVTSAQKNPTAFYLCASSTTSGRANEQFFGPGTRLTVL.

This chain connects TRBV28 to TRBJ2-7; TRBD1 aligns across 8 bases. From germline, CDR1 is MDHEN and CDR2 SYDVKM. V lost 6 bases and J lost 4; bases outside the gene matches: 11. This CDR3 spans 15 amino acids. The CDR3 here is CASSLRGTGPYEQYF. In nucleotides, the CDR3 is TGTGCCAGCAGCCTTAGGGGGACAGGACCTTACGAGCAGTACTTC.

The V gene is TRBV5-4, the J gene TRBJ2-3, with TRBD2 matching 9 bases. V lost 3 bases, J lost 12 bases, and 5 bases stayed unmatched. CDR1 and CDR2 from the germline V gene are SGHNT and YYREEE (reference sequence). The CDR3 loop spans 12 amino acids. CDR3 nucleotide sequence: TGTGCCAGCAGCTATCGGACTAGCGTACAGTATTTT. Amino acid sequence: CASSYRTSVQYF.

This sequence joins TRBV11-2 and TRBJ2-1; 10 bases match TRBD2. CDR1 and CDR2 (germline): SGHAT, FQNNGV. J gave up 7 bases and V 0 bases, and 6 bases lay outside the gene matches. CDR3 size: 16 residues. CDR3 in amino acids: CASSLDLTSGVNEQFF. The CDR3 DNA reads TGTGCCAGCAGCTTAGATCTAACTAGCGGGGTAAATGAGCAGTTCTTC. Complete variable domain (other parts from reference TRBV11-2 and TRBJ2-1): EAGVAQSPRYKIIEKRQSVAFWCNPISGHATLYWYQQILGQGPKLLIQFQNNGVVDDSQLPKDRFSAERLKGVDSTLKIQPAKLEDSAVYLCASSLDLTSGVNEQFFGPGTRLTVL.

The rearrangement joins TRBV10-1 to TRBJ1-2; 7 bases are a match to TRBD1. The germline V gene has CDR1 WNHNN and CDR2 SYGVQD (reference sequence). J was trimmed by 10 bases and V by 6 bases; bases with no gene match: 5. The CDR3 extends over 11 amino acids. CDR3 DNA sequence: TGCGCCAGCAGCGAGGGACAGTCCTACACCTTC. Encoded protein: CASSEGQSYTF.

V and J are TRBV4-1 and TRBJ2-1, with 13 bases aligning to TRBD2. This CDR3 comprises 16 residues. V gave up 2 bases and J gave up 8 bases; unmatched junction bases: 6. Germline values: CDR1 MGHRA, CDR2 YSYEKL. In nucleotides, the CDR3 is TGCGCCAGCAGCCAACCAACTAGCGGGGGGGCCCATGAGCAGTTCTTC. It yields the protein CASSQPTSGGAHEQFF.

The chain is built from TRBV9 and TRBJ2-1; tentatively, D is TRBD2 (5 bases). Germline values: CDR1 SGDLS, CDR2 YYNGEE. Trimming removed 0 bases from V and 10 bases from J, with 11 bases in between. The CDR3 is 13 residues long. As DNA, the CDR3 is TGTGCCAGCAGCGTAGATATAGCGCCCGAGCAGTTCTTC. Translating gives CASSVDIAPEQFF.

The chain is built from TRBV28 and TRBJ1-1; D remains ambiguous. The germline V gene has CDR1 MDHEN and CDR2 SYDVKM. The V end lost 7 bases, the J end lost 2 bases, and 14 bases lay between the germline ends. This CDR3 region has 14 residues. The chain's CDR3 is CASIMGGHNTEAFF. CDR3 nucleotides: TGTGCCAGCATTATGGGAGGGCACAACACTGAAGCTTTCTTT.

The V and J genes are TRBV5-6 and TRBJ2-1; 7 positions agree with TRBD1. The V gene's germline CDR1 is SGHDT and CDR2 YYEEEE. V was pared by 4 bases and J by 6 bases, with 10 bases of the junction left unmatched. The CDR3 is made up of 15 amino acids. CDR3 DNA sequence: TGTGCCAGCAGCCCCCGGGGACAGTGGTCCAATGAGCAGTTCTTC. It is translated as CASSPRGQWSNEQFF.

This sequence joins TRBV19 and TRBJ1-2; the match to TRBD1 covers 8 bases. CDR3 length equals 14 residues. The ends lost 4 bases at V and 12 bases at J; junction bases unmatched: 13. CDR1 and CDR2 (germline): LNHDA, SQIVND (reference sequence). In DNA, the CDR3 is TGTGCCAGTAGTAAGGCGGGGGAGAGACAGGGGAACACCTTC. Translation gives CASSKAGERQGNTF.

The V gene is TRBV6-1, the J gene TRBJ2-7, with 13 positions matching TRBD2. CDR3 length: 15 amino acids. Germline assignment: CDR1 MNHNS and CDR2 SASEGT. Trimming cost V 8 bases and J 3 bases; bases outside gene matches: 7. The DNA of the CDR3 is TGTGCCAGCTTCCGAGGGACTAGCGGGATCTACGAGCAGTACTTC. This gives the protein CASFRGTSGIYEQYF.

The chain combines TRBV5-1 with TRBJ1-4; tentatively, D is TRBD1 (6 bases). Trimming took off 1 base at V and 8 bases at J, with 15 bases between the two ends. In germline, CDR1 is SGHRS, CDR2 YFSETQ. The CDR3 runs to 15 residues. The CDR3 DNA reads TGCGCCAGCAGCTTGACGGGACAATCATCGGAAAAACTGTTTTTT. Translated: CASSLTGQSSEKLFF.

V is TRBV28 and J is TRBJ2-7; weak D call: TRBD2 (5 bases). Germline CDR1 is MDHEN and CDR2 is SYDVKM. V gave up 3 bases and J gave up 5 bases, with 8 bases separating them. This CDR3 has 12 amino acids. CDR3 protein: CASSLRRDEQYF. CDR3 in DNA: TGTGCCAGCAGTTTGAGGCGGGACGAGCAGTACTTC.

CDR3 amino acids: CASSEETGGRNIQYF. In nucleotides, the CDR3 is TGTGCCAGCAGTGAAGAGACAGGGGGTAGAAACATTCAGTACTTC. V and J are TRBV2 and TRBJ2-4, with 9 nucleotides matching TRBD1. This CDR3 is 15 amino acids long. V lost 1 base and J lost 6; bases outside the gene matches: 4. The germline V gene encodes CDR1 SNHLY and CDR2 FYNNEI.

The CDR3 nucleotides are TGTGCCAGCAGTGAAGAGGGGACTAGCTGGTACTTC. Translated: CASSEEGTSWYF. The rearrangement uses TRBV6-1 and TRBJ2-5; 9 positions agree with TRBD2. Germline CDR1 is MNHNS and CDR2 is SASEGT. V dropped 1 base and J dropped 13; count of bases not matched to a gene: 4. This CDR3 contains 12 residues.

This rearrangement joins TRBV6-5 to TRBJ2-7; tentatively, D is TRBD2 (6 bases). Trimming took 4 bases from V and 0 from J, leaving 13 bases between them. The CDR3 covers 15 residues. The germline V gene has CDR1 MNHEY and CDR2 SVGAGI. CDR3 sequence: CASSSRTGLSYEQYF. CDR3 DNA sequence: TGTGCCAGCAGTTCAAGGACGGGACTCTCCTACGAGCAGTACTTC.